This is a list of T cell receptor beta chains from one sample in a study of blood T cell repertoires in COVID-19. Clones were sequenced by immunoSEQ multiplex PCR, and TCRdb holds only the in-frame ones, with some missing. The table shows over 45,000 clones, with approximately 88% occurring only once. Material: peripheral blood. The receptors come from a man between 65 and 85 years old with acute or convalescent COVID-19. Each CDR3 is given with its conserved first and last residue.

CDR3 protein: CASSLIERLAGDNEQFF
J gene: TRBJ2-1
V gene: TRBV5-4

CDR3 protein: CASSQGQAGTDTQYF
J gene: TRBJ2-3
V gene: TRBV4-2

CDR3 protein: CASRQGVQPQHF
J gene: TRBJ1-5
V gene: TRBV12-3/TRBV12-4

CDR3 protein: CASSVVERGFTDTQYF
J gene: TRBJ2-3
V gene: TRBV9

CDR3 protein: CASSALSSGANVLTF
J gene: TRBJ2-6
V gene: TRBV2

CDR3 protein: CASSSNRGGELFF
J gene: TRBJ2-2
V gene: TRBV7-2

CDR3 protein: CASKGQGETEQYF
J gene: TRBJ2-7
V gene: TRBV2

CDR3 protein: CASGGSNQPQHF
J gene: TRBJ1-5
V gene: TRBV19

CDR3 protein: CASSPWDRGETQYF
J gene: TRBJ2-5
V gene: TRBV11-2

CDR3 protein: CASSLEWSEAFF
J gene: TRBJ1-1
V gene: TRBV11-2

CDR3 protein: CASSVAGSLNTEAFF
J gene: TRBJ1-1
V gene: TRBV9

CDR3 protein: CASSLRDSPSSYEQYF
J gene: TRBJ2-7
V gene: TRBV6-2/TRBV6-3

CDR3 protein: CATTGNTGVPGANVLTF
J gene: TRBJ2-6
V gene: TRBV10-3

CDR3 protein: CASSLDAAGGGEKLFF
J gene: TRBJ1-4
V gene: TRBV7-9

CDR3 protein: CATSIDGEPLHF
J gene: TRBJ1-6
V gene: TRBV25-1

CDR3 protein: CASSVDRVSTEAFF
J gene: TRBJ1-1
V gene: TRBV18

CDR3 protein: CASSYGVPGTDTQYF
J gene: TRBJ2-3
V gene: TRBV5-4

CDR3 protein: CASSPVGQGANEQFF
J gene: TRBJ2-1
V gene: TRBV5-6

CDR3 protein: CASSPGQGADTQYF
J gene: TRBJ2-3
V gene: TRBV4-2

CDR3 protein: CASSLTGPETQYF
J gene: TRBJ2-5
V gene: TRBV27

CDR3 protein: CASSLGPGRAGYTF
J gene: TRBJ1-2
V gene: TRBV5-5

CDR3 protein: CASSDVRGGDTEAFF
J gene: TRBJ1-1
V gene: TRBV6-1

CDR3 protein: CASSPDRFSYEQYF
J gene: TRBJ2-7
V gene: TRBV7-2

CDR3 protein: CASSPSQGIATNEKLFF
J gene: TRBJ1-4
V gene: TRBV19

CDR3 protein: CASSGDNYNEQFF
J gene: TRBJ2-1
V gene: TRBV19

CDR3 protein: CASSLALAGVREQFF
J gene: TRBJ2-1
V gene: TRBV28

CDR3 protein: CATSDFRGQETQYF
J gene: TRBJ2-5
V gene: TRBV24-1

CDR3 protein: CASSRELPGGTEAFF
J gene: TRBJ1-1
V gene: TRBV27

CDR3 protein: CAWSLTGSGNTIYF
J gene: TRBJ1-3
V gene: TRBV30

CDR3 protein: CSAGRGETQYF
J gene: TRBJ2-5
V gene: TRBV20-1

CDR3 protein: CAISIGQDTEAFF
J gene: TRBJ1-1
V gene: TRBV10-3

CDR3 protein: CASSLLPGQLNTGELFF
J gene: TRBJ2-2
V gene: TRBV9

CDR3 protein: CASSPNQGAGGYTF
J gene: TRBJ1-2
V gene: TRBV19

CDR3 protein: CASGPIPAGGAFF
J gene: TRBJ1-1
V gene: TRBV4-2

CDR3 protein: CASSIRTSGRYTDTQYF
J gene: TRBJ2-3
V gene: TRBV19

CDR3 protein: CASSVGASPTDTQYF
J gene: TRBJ2-3
V gene: TRBV9

CDR3 protein: CASSHGASGGMEQFF
J gene: TRBJ2-1
V gene: TRBV14

CDR3 protein: CASSIGTSGVPYEQYF
J gene: TRBJ2-7
V gene: TRBV7-2

CDR3 protein: CASSPHQNTEAFF
J gene: TRBJ1-1
V gene: TRBV11-3

CDR3 protein: CASSLEGRVEQFF
J gene: TRBJ2-1
V gene: TRBV6-5

CDR3 protein: CSVARSSNSPLHF
J gene: TRBJ1-6
V gene: TRBV29-1

CDR3 protein: CASSARPSGSYEQYF
J gene: TRBJ2-7
V gene: TRBV11-1

CDR3 protein: CASSRGGGETQYF
J gene: TRBJ2-5
V gene: TRBV7-9

CDR3 protein: CASRLTRSQETQYF
J gene: TRBJ2-5
V gene: TRBV2

CDR3 protein: CASSQDLGSGYNEQFF
J gene: TRBJ2-1
V gene: TRBV4-3

CDR3 protein: CASSPDRDLGYTF
J gene: TRBJ1-2
V gene: TRBV18

CDR3 protein: CASRQDRGSNQPQHF
J gene: TRBJ1-5
V gene: TRBV27

CDR3 protein: CASSLTGEAEAFF
J gene: TRBJ1-1
V gene: TRBV12-3/TRBV12-4

CDR3 protein: CATSRPPPDRGASFF
J gene: TRBJ1-1
V gene: TRBV15

CDR3 protein: CASTPTGPAYEQYF
J gene: TRBJ2-7
V gene: TRBV6-2/TRBV6-3

CDR3 protein: CASSFGLAGKRDEQYF
J gene: TRBJ2-7
V gene: TRBV6-5

CDR3 protein: CASSLSQGNTIYF
J gene: TRBJ1-3
V gene: TRBV27

CDR3 protein: CASSTTGDTEAFF
J gene: TRBJ1-1
V gene: TRBV7-9